The entry below describes one T cell receptor beta chain. Sequencing was performed with immunoSEQ multiplex PCR; in TCRdb, only in-frame clones are kept and a portion is missing. This table has some 110,000 clones, 84% appearing once. In assigning cohorts, the study relied on participant-reported clinical history. The data belong to a study of blood T cell repertoires in COVID-19. The wider study: In each case, the material was cDNA or gDNA derived from T cells, B-cell-depleted T cells, or PBMCs.

This receptor was identified in a woman aged 30 to 39 who had recovered from COVID-19. Sequencing was performed on PBMCs or T cells enriched from blood (not recorded which).

CDR3 sequence reads: CASSREGYEQYF. Here the CDR3 DNA reads TGTGCCAGCAGTCGTGAGGGCTACGAGCAGTACTTC. The rearrangement joins TRBV6-5 to TRBJ2-7, with D possibly TRBD2 on 5 matching bases. Germline V gene sequence: CDR1 MNHEY, CDR2 SVGAGI. Trimming took off 5 bases at V and 3 bases at J, with 8 bases between the two ends. This CDR3 region has 12 residues.